These 13 T cell receptor delta chains were all obtained from the same sample, sequenced in a study of Vδ1+ human thymocytes. Findings and limits, study-wide: In the thymus, TRG and TRD repertoires looked highly polyclonal with Gaussian CDR3 lengths.

RNA was extracted from the cells and then reverse transcribed. CDR3 amplicons came from multiplex PCR with pooled V-gene forward and constant-region reverse primers. TCRdb reanalysed the multiplex PCR reads with CATT. The table records about 25,000 delta-chain clones, about 29% of them present only once. Their recognized antigens are unknown. The sequenced sample was Vdelta1+ gamma-delta thymocytes from the thymus. Subset here: FACS-sorted CD3+ TCRalphabeta- TCRVdelta1+ TCRVdelta2- thymocytes. Receptors were obtained from a boy under two years old who had congenital heart surgery.

With regard to this clone: Other DNA sequences within the sample encode an identical CDR3. The chain couples TRDV1 to TRDJ1; 13 nucleotides agree with TRDD3. Per the germline V gene, CDR1 is TSWWSYY and CDR2 is QGS. V shed 4 bases and J 0 bases; nucleotides not matched to a gene: 29. The CDR3 is 25 residues long. The DNA of the CDR3 is TGTGCTCTTGGGGGAGGCTCCCTACTGGGGGATACGCGTCCAGTACTTCTCGCGTACACCGATAAACTCATCTTT. Translating gives CALGGGSLLGDTRPVLLAYTDKLIF.

This clone was observed a handful of times. The V and J genes are TRDV1 and TRDJ1, with unresolved D. The CDR3 sequence is 17 residues long. Looked up from germline, CDR1 is TSWWSYY and CDR2 is QGS. The V and J ends lost 0 bases and 7 bases respectively, with 21 bases between them. This CDR3 is CALGELRPGPVLVKLIF. CDR3 DNA: TGTGCTCTTGGGGAACTCCGCCCCGGCCCGGTTCTCGTTAAACTCATCTTT.

Judged by abundance, this clone is medium-sized. V is TRDV2 and J is TRDJ1; D unclear. Germline V lookup: CDR1 GEAIGNYY, CDR2 EKD. Trimming removed 0 bases from V and 12 bases from J, with 13 bases in between. The CDR3 covers 12 residues. The CDR3 loop is CACDTAKLFIIF. The CDR3 nucleotides are TGTGCCTGTGACACCGCCAAGTTATTTATCATCTTT.

This clone was seen a few times. The chain links TRDV1 to TRDJ1, with TRDD3 matching over 9 bases. The length of the CDR3 is 26 residues. With 7 bases clipped from V and 0 bases from J, the junction kept 39 bases outside the gene matches. The germline V gene encodes CDR1 TSWWSYY and CDR2 QGS. The CDR3 reads CALVSITFHRLVFGDTSPEYTDKLIF. The CDR3 DNA follows: TGTGCTCTTGTCTCAATCACCTTCCACCGTCTAGTTTTCGGGGATACGAGTCCAGAGTACACCGATAAACTCATCTTT.

Of note for this clone: Other DNA sequences from this sample encode an identical CDR3 as well. The chain has TRDV1 and TRDJ2; TRDD3 matches at 10 bases. Germline CDR1 is TSWWSYY and CDR2 is QGS. This CDR3 contains 19 residues. V lost 4 bases and J lost 5; bases outside the gene matches: 16. In DNA form, the CDR3 reads TGTGCTCTTGGGGGGTACGGTGGGGGATACTCCTGGTTAACAGCACAACTCTTCTTT. Encoded protein: CALGGYGGGYSWLTAQLFF.

Turning to this clone: The junction departs from the called germline gene at one end, perhaps through a read error. V gene TRDV1 combines with J gene TRDJ1, with 8 bases lining up with TRDD3. This CDR3 has 22 residues. Per the germline V gene, CDR1 is TSWWSYY and CDR2 is QGS. Here the CDR3 reads CALGELPPSYPIGGSGTDKPIF. DNA for the CDR3: TGTGCTCTTGGGGAACTTCCCCCCTCCTACCCTATTGGGGGATCCGGAACCGATAAACCCATCTTT.

This clone was picked up a small number of times. The V call is TRDV1, the J call TRDJ1; TRDD3 matches 10 bases. Trimming at V came to 4 bases and at J to 5 bases, leaving 22 bases not matched to a gene. The CDR3 sequence is 20 residues long. CDR1 is TSWWSYY and CDR2 is QGS in the germline V gene. DNA of the CDR3: TGTGCTCTTGGGGTACGCCTCCTGCATTTGGGGGATACAGGAACTGATAAACTCATCTTT. This codes for CALGVRLLHLGDTGTDKLIF.

The V gene is TRDV1, the J gene TRDJ1; 9 bases fit TRDD3. J gave up 4 bases and V 5 bases, and 32 bases lay outside the gene matches. Germline V lookup: CDR1 TSWWSYY, CDR2 QGS. The CDR3 is made up of 23 amino acids. In DNA, the CDR3 is TGTGCTCTTGGGCGTTCTTCCCGGTCGGCGCCAGGGGGATACATGGCCGGTGGCGATAAACTCATCTTT. This sequence encodes CALGRSSRSAPGGYMAGGDKLIF.

This clone was counted only a few times. The rearrangement links TRDV1 to TRDJ1, with TRDD3 matching over 13 bases. J gave up 5 bases and V 2 bases, and 17 bases lay outside the gene matches. Per the germline V gene, CDR1 is TSWWSYY and CDR2 is QGS. There are 20 residues in the CDR3. The CDR3 protein is CALGEDPYWGIRGPRDKLIF. DNA of the CDR3: TGTGCTCTTGGGGAAGATCCCTACTGGGGGATACGTGGCCCGAGGGATAAACTCATCTTT.

Notes on this clone: A single base separates this from a much larger clone, so it may be a read error. J is TRDJ2 and V is TRDV1; weak D call: TRDD3 (6 bases). V was pared by 4 bases and J by 9 bases, with 42 bases between. In germline, CDR1 is TSWWSYY, CDR2 QGS. The CDR3 is 23 residues long. CDR3 protein: CALGGAFPVRPPTWGGLRTQLFF. For the CDR3, the DNA is TGTGCTCTTGGGGGAGCTTTTCCAGTCCGTCCACCGACCTGGGGAGGGCTCAGAACACAACTCTTCTTT.

The rearrangement uses TRDV1 and TRDJ1, with no clear D. V lost 1 base, J lost 0 bases, and 15 bases lay in between. This CDR3 region has 17 residues. Germline CDR1 reads TSWWSYY; CDR2 reads QGS. CDR3 amino acids: CALGEPFGLRHTDKLIF. In DNA, the CDR3 is TGTGCTCTTGGGGAACCCTTTGGCCTTAGACACACCGATAAACTCATCTTT.

By share of the sample, this clone is medium-sized (0.01 to 0.1%). The V and J genes are TRDV1 and TRDJ1; D is possibly TRDD2 or TRDD3 (5 bases each). CDR1 TSWWSYY and CDR2 QGS come from the germline V gene. This CDR3 is 25 amino acids long. Trimming cost V 3 bases and J 11 bases, with 52 bases left between them. This chain's CDR3 is CALGDASGSSYGDGWGPRFAPRLIF. Written as DNA, the CDR3 is TGTGCTCTTGGGGATGCTTCGGGTAGCTCCTATGGTGATGGATGGGGCCCACGTTTCGCCCCCCGGCTCATCTTT.

This clone is medium-sized in the sample. This chain joins TRDV1 and TRDJ1, with 8 bases matching TRDD3. The V and J ends lost 4 bases and 7 bases, in that order; junction bases with no gene match: 26. CDR1 and CDR2 (germline): TSWWSYY, QGS. This CDR3 is built from 20 residues. CDR3 amino acids: CALGGTRGGIRGPTEGKLIF. The CDR3 DNA sequence: TGTGCTCTTGGGGGTACCAGGGGAGGGATACGTGGCCCAACCGAGGGTAAACTCATCTTT.